This T cell receptor beta chain was found in a study of shared clonotypes between healthy human individuals. Study conclusions and caveats: The study sampled only blood, and tissue repertoires likely differ.

V lost 0 bases and J lost 0, with 10 bases in between. The CDR3 consists of 16 residues. Germline CDR1 SGHAT, CDR2 FQNNGV. Naive CD8 cells comprised CD45RO-negative, CCR7-positively selected cells, excluding terminally differentiated effector memory CD45RA+ cells. Assay runs were performed at deep level. Libraries were prepared by immunoSEQ multiplex PCR; TCRdb keeps only in-frame clonotypes and omits some of them. The data contain about 650,000 clones, 95% to 96% of them singletons. With regard to this clone: Its antigen is unknown.

The receptor was derived from a woman in her 30s in good health. The rearrangement links TRBV11-2 to TRBJ2-3, with D possibly TRBD2 on 5 matching bases. The source material was naive CD8+ T cells sorted from blood. The CDR3 is CASSLDGRTSTDTQYF. The CDR3 DNA is TGTGCCAGCAGCTTAGATGGTCGGACTAGCACAGATACGCAGTATTTT.